A single T cell receptor beta chain is shown here with its context. Its target is not known. Unique molecular identifiers were built into the TCRbeta library. TCRdb re-called the PCR reads through MiXCR, storing one row per CDR3 protein. The top ten clones hold over 2% of a sample with 500,000 to 650,000 distinct CDR3 sequences, 10% to 15% of them seen once. Unmatched junction bases numbered 11, after V lost 2 bases and J lost 3 bases. Germline CDR1 and CDR2: MNHEY and SVGAGI. There are 17 residues in the CDR3. This entry is derived from a study of T-cell reconstitution after alpha-beta-depleted transplantation in children. Findings and caveats of the study: Among T cells one year after transplant, newly produced cells accounted for most counts and diversity. Recipient T cells and thymic progenitors that survived gave rise to the high TCRbeta diversity observed at day 60 in some patients.

The V and J genes are TRBV6-5 and TRBJ1-1; 8 bases are shared with TRBD1. This TCR was sampled from a male patient aged 10 to 17 who had a stem cell transplant for acute myeloid leukemia, so the T cells may come from the graft donor. The material was PBMCs, mostly from graft donor cells, obtained 360 days after TCRalphabeta/CD19-depleted stem cell transplant. The CDR3 DNA sequence: TGTGCCAGCAGTTACGGGGGTCTCGGGACAGGTCACACTGAAGCTTTCTTT. This encodes CASSYGGLGTGHTEAFF.